These 3 T cell receptor beta chains share one sample of origin, sequenced in a study of cytomegalovirus exposure and HLA in healthy donors. The primer mix had 60 Vbeta and 13 Jbeta primers. Produced via immunoSEQ multiplex PCR; TCRdb's table is partial and in-frame only. This sample yields about 140,000 clones, of which 66% are seen a single time; 6.5% belongs to the top ten. Source material: PBMCs. These receptors were collected from a woman aged 60-70 years in good health and CMV-seronegative.

V and J are TRBV7-2 and TRBJ1-2; tentative D call: TRBD1 (5 bases). Germline CDR1 SGHTA, CDR2 FQGNSA. Trimming took 2 bases from V and 5 from J, leaving 15 bases between them. This CDR3 comprises 15 residues. The CDR3 DNA reads TGTGCCAGCAGCTTACTTCCCAGGGAGGGGTATGGCTACACCTTC. Translation gives CASSLLPREGYGYTF. Full variable domain (missing parts from reference TRBV7-2 and TRBJ1-2): GAGVSQSPSNKVTEKGKDVELRCDPISGHTALYWYRQSLGQGLEFLIYFQGNSAPDKSGLPSDRFSAERTGGSVSTLTIQRTQQEDSAVYLCASSLLPREGYGYTFGSGTRLTVV.

The rearrangement uses TRBV11-1 and TRBJ1-5; 8 bases are a match to TRBD1. This CDR3 has 13 amino acids. Germline loops: CDR1 SGHAT, CDR2 FQDESV (reference sequence). V gave up 5 bases and J gave up 9 bases; unmatched junction bases: 6. This chain's CDR3 is CASSPDRGGPQHF. The DNA of the CDR3 is TGTGCCAGCAGCCCAGACAGGGGCGGGCCCCAGCATTTT.

This clone has ten or more counts. The genes are TRBV5-1 and TRBJ2-3; D is unclear. V was cut by 3 bases and J by 5 bases, with 4 bases left in between. The CDR3 has 11 amino acids. Germline V gives CDR1 SGHRS, CDR2 YFSETQ. For the CDR3, the DNA is TGCGCCAGCAGCTCGTTAGATACGCAGTATTTT. The encoded protein is CASSSLDTQYF.